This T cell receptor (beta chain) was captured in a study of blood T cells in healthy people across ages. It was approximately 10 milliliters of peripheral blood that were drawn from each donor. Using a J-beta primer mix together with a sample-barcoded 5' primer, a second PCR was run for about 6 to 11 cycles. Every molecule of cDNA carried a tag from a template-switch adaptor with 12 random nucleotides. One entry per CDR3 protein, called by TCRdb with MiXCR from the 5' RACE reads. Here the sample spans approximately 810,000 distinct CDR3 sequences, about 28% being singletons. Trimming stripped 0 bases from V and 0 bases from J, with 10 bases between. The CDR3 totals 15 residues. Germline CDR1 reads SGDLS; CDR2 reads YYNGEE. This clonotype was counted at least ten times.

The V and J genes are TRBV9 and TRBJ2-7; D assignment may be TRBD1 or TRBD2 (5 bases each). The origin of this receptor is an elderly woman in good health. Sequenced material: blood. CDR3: CASSVGDGTSYEQYF. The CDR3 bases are TGTGCCAGCAGCGTAGGGGACGGGACCTCCTACGAGCAGTACTTC.